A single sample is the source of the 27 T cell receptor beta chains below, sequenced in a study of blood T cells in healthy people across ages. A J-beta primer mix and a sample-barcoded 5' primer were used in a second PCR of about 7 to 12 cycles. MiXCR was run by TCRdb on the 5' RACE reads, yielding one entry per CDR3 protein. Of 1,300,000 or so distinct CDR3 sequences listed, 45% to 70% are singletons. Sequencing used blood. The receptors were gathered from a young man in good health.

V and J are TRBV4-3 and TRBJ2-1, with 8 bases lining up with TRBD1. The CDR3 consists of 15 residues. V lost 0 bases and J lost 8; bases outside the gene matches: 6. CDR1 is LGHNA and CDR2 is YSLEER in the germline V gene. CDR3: CASSQDARGHDEQFF. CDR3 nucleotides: TGCGCCAGCAGCCAAGACGCCAGGGGGCATGATGAGCAGTTCTTC.

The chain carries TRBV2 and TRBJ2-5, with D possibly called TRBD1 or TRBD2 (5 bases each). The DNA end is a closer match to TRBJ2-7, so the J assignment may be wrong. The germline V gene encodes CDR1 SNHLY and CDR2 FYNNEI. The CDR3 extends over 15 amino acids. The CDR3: CASSESGLAYDEQYF. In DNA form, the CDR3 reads TGTGCCAGCAGTGAATCGGGGCTAGCTTATGACGAGCAGTACTTC.

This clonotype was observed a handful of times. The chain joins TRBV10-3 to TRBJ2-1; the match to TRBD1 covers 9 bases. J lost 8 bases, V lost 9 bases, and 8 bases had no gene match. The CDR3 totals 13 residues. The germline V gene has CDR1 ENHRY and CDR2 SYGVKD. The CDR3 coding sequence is TGTGCCATTGGGGACAGGGTCATCGATGAGCAGTTCTTC. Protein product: CAIGDRVIDEQFF.

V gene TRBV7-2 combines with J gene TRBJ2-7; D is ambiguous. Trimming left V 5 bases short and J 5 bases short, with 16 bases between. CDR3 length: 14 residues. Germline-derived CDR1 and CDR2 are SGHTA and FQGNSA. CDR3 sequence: CASSAPPIMDEQYF. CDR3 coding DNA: TGTGCCAGCAGCGCCCCCCCCATTATGGACGAGCAGTACTTC.

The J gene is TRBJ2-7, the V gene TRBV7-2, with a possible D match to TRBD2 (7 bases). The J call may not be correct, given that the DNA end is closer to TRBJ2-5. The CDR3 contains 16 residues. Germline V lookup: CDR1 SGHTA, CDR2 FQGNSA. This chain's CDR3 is CASSQKLGGGLGTQYF. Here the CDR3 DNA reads TGTGCCAGCAGCCAAAAGCTAGGGGGAGGGCTCGGGACCCAGTACTTC.

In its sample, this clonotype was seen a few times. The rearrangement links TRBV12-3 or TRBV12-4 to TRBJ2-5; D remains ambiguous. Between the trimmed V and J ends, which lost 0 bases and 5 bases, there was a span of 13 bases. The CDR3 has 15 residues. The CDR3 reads CASSLAPEVRETQYF. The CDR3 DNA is TGTGCCAGCAGTTTAGCTCCCGAAGTCCGGGAGACCCAGTACTTC.

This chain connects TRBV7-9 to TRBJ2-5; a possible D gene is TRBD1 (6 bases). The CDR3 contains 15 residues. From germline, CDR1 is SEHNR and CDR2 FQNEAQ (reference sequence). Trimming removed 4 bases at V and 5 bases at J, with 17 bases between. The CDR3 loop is CASSSPTTGTETQYF. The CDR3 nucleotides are TGTGCCAGCAGCTCGCCCACTACAGGGACGGAGACCCAGTACTTC.

The CDR3 DNA is TGCAGCGTTGCAAGAGCAGGGGTCAGGGAGACCCAGTACTTC. This encodes CSVARAGVRETQYF. The chain couples TRBV29-1 to TRBJ2-5, with TRBD1 as a possible D gene (6 bases). Germline assignment: CDR1 SQVTM and CDR2 ANQGSEA. V lost 4 bases, J lost 5 bases, and 17 bases lay in between. The CDR3 contains 14 residues.

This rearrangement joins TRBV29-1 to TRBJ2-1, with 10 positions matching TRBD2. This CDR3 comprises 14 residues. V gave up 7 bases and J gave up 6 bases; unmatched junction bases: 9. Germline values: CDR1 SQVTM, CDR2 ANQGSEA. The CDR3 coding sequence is TGCAGCGCCGAAGGGCTAGCGGGAGTCAATGAGCAGTTCTTC. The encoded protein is CSAEGLAGVNEQFF.

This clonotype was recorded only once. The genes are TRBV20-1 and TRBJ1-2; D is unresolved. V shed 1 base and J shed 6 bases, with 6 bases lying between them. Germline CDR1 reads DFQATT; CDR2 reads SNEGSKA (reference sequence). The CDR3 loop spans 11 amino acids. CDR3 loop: CSARGQNGYTF. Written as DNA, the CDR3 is TGCAGTGCTAGAGGCCAGAATGGCTACACCTTC.

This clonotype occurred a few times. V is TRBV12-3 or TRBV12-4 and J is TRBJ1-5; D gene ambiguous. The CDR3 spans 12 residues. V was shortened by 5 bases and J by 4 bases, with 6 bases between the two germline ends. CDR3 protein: CASSRTNQPQHF. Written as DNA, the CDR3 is TGTGCCAGCAGTCGGACTAATCAGCCCCAGCATTTT.

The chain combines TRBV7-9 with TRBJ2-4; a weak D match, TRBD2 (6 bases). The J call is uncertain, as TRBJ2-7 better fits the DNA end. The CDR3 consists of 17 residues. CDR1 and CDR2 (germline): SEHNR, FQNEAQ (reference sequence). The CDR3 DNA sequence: TGTGCCAGCAGCTTCTCCACGGGTGGGCAGGAGGGTTACGAGCAGTACTTC. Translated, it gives CASSFSTGGQEGYEQYF.

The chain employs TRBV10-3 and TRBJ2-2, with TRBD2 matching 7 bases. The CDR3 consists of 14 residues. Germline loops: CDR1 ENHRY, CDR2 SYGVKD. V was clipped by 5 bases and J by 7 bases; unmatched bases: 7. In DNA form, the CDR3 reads TGTGCCATCAGTCCGGGAGGAAGGGGCGGGGAGCTGTTTTTT. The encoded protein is CAISPGGRGGELFF.

In DNA form, the CDR3 reads TGCAGCGTTGAAGATACAGGGAGGAGGGACAATGAGCAGTACTTC. Its translation is CSVEDTGRRDNEQYF. The genes are TRBV29-1 and TRBJ2-5; the D gene could be TRBD1 or TRBD2 (6 bases each). The V end lost 0 bases, the J end lost 11 bases, and 22 bases lay between the germline ends. CDR1 SQVTM and CDR2 ANQGSEA come from the germline V gene. The CDR3 totals 15 residues.

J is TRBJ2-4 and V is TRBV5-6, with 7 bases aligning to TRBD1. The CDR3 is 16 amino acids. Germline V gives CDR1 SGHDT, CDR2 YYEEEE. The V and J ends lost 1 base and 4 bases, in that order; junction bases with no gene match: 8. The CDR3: CASSLITGTVKNIQYF. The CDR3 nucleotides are TGTGCCAGCAGCTTGATCACCGGGACAGTAAAAAACATTCAGTACTTC. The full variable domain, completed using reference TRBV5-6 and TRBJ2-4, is DAGVTQSPTHLIKTRGQQVTLRCSPKSGHDTVSWYQQALGQGPQFIFQYYEEEERQRGNFPDRFSGHQFPNYSSELNVNALLLGDSALYLCASSLITGTVKNIQYFGAGTRLSVL.

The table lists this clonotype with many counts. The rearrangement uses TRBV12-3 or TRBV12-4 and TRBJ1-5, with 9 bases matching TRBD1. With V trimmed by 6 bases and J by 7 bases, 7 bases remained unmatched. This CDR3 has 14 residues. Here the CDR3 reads CASSPGQGGQPQHF. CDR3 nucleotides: TGTGCCAGCAGCCCGGGACAGGGTGGACAGCCCCAGCATTTT.

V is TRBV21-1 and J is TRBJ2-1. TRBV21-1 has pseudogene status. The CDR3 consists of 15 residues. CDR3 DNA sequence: TGTGCCAGCACTACAACCCCAAGCAACAACAATGAGCAGTTCTTC. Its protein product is CASTTTPSNNNEQFF.

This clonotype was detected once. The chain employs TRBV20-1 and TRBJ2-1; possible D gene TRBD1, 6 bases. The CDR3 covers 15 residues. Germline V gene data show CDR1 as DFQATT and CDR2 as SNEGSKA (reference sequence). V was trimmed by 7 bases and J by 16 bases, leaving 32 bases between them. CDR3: CSGSNRVGLIREAFF. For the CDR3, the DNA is TGCAGTGGTAGTAACAGGGTAGGTCTTATTCGGGAAGCTTTCTTC.

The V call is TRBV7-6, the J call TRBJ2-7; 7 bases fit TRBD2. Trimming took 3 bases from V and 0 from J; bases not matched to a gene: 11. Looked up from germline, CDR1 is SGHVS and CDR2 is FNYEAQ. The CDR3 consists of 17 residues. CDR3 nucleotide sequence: TGTGCCAGCAGCTTTGGGGCAGAGCGGGGCAACTCCTACGAGCAGTACTTC. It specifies CASSFGAERGNSYEQYF. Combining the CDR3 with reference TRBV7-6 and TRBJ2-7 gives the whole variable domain GAGVSQSPRYKVTKRGQDVALRCDPISGHVSLYWYRQALGQGPEFLTYFNYEAQQDKSGLPNDRFSAERPEGSISTLTIQRTEQRDSAMYRCASSFGAERGNSYEQYFGPGTRLTVT.

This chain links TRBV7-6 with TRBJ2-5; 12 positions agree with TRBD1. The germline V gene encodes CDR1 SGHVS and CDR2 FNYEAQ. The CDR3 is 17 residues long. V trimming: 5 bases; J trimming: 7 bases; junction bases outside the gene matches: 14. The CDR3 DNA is TGTGCCAGCAGCCTCACCCCCGGGACAGGGGGCGGCCTGACCCAGTACTTC. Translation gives CASSLTPGTGGGLTQYF.

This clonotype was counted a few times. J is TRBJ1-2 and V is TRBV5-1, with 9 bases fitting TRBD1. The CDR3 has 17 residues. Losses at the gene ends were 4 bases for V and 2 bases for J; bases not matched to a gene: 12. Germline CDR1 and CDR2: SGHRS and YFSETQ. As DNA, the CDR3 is TGCGCCAGCAGCCCGGGTGGACAGGGGCTGTGGAACTATGGCTACACCTTC. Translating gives CASSPGGQGLWNYGYTF. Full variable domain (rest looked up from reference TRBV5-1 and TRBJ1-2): KAGVTQTPRYLIKTRGQQVTLSCSPISGHRSVSWYQQTPGQGLQFLFEYFSETQRNKGNFPGRFSGRQFSNSRSEMNVSTLELGDSALYLCASSPGGQGLWNYGYTFGSGTRLTVV.

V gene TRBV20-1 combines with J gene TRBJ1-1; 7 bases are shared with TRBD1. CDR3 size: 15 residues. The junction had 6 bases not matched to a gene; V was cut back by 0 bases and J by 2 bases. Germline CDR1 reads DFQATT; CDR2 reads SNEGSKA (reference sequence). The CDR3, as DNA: TGCAGTGCTAGAGATGAGGGGGCATTTAACACTGAAGCTTTCTTT. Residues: CSARDEGAFNTEAFF.

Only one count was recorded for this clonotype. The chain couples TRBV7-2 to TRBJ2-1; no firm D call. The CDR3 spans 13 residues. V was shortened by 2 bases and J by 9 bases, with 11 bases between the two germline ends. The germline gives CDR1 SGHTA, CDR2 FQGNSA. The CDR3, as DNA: TGTGCCAGCAGCTTACTACAGCTAGGTGAGCAGTTCTTC. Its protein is CASSLLQLGEQFF.

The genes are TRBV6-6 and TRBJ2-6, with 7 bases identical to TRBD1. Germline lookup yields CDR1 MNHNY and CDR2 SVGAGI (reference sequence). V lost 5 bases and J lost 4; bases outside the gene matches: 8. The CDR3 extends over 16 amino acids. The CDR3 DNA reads TGTGCCAGCAGTCCGGGACAGCTCTCCGGGGCCAACGTCCTGACTTTC. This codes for CASSPGQLSGANVLTF.

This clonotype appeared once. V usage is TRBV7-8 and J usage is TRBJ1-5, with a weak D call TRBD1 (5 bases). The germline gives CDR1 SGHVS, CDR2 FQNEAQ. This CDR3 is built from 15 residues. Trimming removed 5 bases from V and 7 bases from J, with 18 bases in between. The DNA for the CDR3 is TGTGCCAGCAGCCCTGCACTCAGTGGGACCCAGCCCCAGCATTTT. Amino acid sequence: CASSPALSGTQPQHF.

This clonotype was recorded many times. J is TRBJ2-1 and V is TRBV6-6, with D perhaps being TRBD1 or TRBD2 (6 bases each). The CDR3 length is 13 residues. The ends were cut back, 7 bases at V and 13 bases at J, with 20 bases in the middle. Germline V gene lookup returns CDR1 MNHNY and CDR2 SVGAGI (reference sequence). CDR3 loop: CASKPGASGQQFF. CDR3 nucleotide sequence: TGTGCCAGCAAGCCGGGGGCATCCGGACAACAGTTCTTC.

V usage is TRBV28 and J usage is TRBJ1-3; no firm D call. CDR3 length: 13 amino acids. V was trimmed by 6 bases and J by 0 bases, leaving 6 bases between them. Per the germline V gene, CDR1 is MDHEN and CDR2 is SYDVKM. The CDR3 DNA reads TGTGCCAGCAGAATTCCCTCTGGAAACACCATATATTTT. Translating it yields CASRIPSGNTIYF.